These T cell receptor beta chains were read from a single sample in a study of Graves' ophthalmopathy and Graves' hyperthyroidism. TCRdb reprocessed the multiplex PCR reads via MiXCR and lists one record per CDR3 protein. The data show roughly 600,000 distinct CDR3 sequences, approximately 35% seen once. Specimen: peripheral blood or thyroid tissue (not recorded which). These receptors all come from an adult man with Graves' hyperthyroidism. Each CDR3 is given with its conserved first and last residue. The D gene is left open where the match is weak. Clone size is given for some rows only: seen once, a few or many times, or a class if the clone is expanded.

abundance,j_gene,len,v_gene,d_gene,CDR3aa,CDR3nt
.,TRBJ2-1,13,TRBV5-1,.,CASSEPGYNEQFF,TGCGCCAGCAGCGAACCGGGGTACAATGAGCAGTTCTTC
.,TRBJ2-2,16,TRBV6-1,.,CASSKDRDPRTGELFF,TGTGCCAGCAGTAAGGACAGAGACCCGAGAACCGGGGAGCTGTTTTTT
.,TRBJ2-1,13,TRBV7-9,TRBD1,CASSSSQGYEQFF,TGCGCCAGCAGCTCGTCACAGGGGTATGAGCAGTTCTTC
.,TRBJ1-2,15,TRBV20-1,TRBD1,CSARDRGPLWYGYTF,TGCAGTGCTAGGGACAGGGGGCCGCTATGGTATGGCTACACCTTC
many,TRBJ1-3,15,TRBV7-9,TRBD1,CASSSGQEYGNTIYF,TGTGCCAGCAGCTCGGGACAGGAATATGGAAACACCATATATTTT
.,TRBJ1-3,16,TRBV7-9,.,CASSLGTPYSGNTICF,TGTGCCAGCAGCTTAGGGACGCCTTACTCTGGAAACACCATATGTTTT
.,TRBJ1-3,14,TRBV20-1,.,CSALDSILGNTIYF,TGCAGTGCCCTCGACAGCATACTTGGAAACACCATATATTTT
few,TRBJ1-2,14,TRBV5-1,.,CASSYSAGRNGYTF,TGCGCCAGCAGCTACTCTGCCGGGAGGAATGGCTACACCTTC
.,TRBJ1-5,18,TRBV5-5,.,CASSPVNGPVNSNQPQHF,TGTGCCAGCAGCCCCGTCAACGGGCCAGTAAATAGCAATCAGCCCCAGCATTTT
many,TRBJ1-6,16,TRBV5-1,.,CASSFGSSSYNSPLHF,TGCGCCAGCAGCTTTGGGTCGAGCTCCTATAATTCACCCCTCCACTTT
many,TRBJ2-7,15,TRBV5-8,.,CASSFSGRTGLEQYF,TGTGCCAGCAGCTTTTCGGGGAGGACTGGTCTTGAGCAGTACTTC
.,TRBJ2-1,15,TRBV7-6,.,CASSLIGGPYNEQFF,TGTGCCAGCAGCTTAATCGGGGGCCCCTACAATGAGCAGTTCTTC
many,TRBJ2-5,14,TRBV4-1,.,CASSRESRQETQYF,TGCGCCAGCAGCCGGGAGAGCAGGCAAGAGACCCAGTACTTC
.,TRBJ1-5,13,TRBV7-2,.,CASSREGPETQHF,TGTGCCAGCAGTCGGGAGGGACCAGAGACCCAGCATTTT
.,TRBJ1-1,14,TRBV6-5,TRBD1,CASRQGGLNTEAFF,TGTGCCAGCAGGCAGGGGGGATTGAACACTGAAGCTTTCTTT
many,TRBJ2-7,16,TRBV5-1,TRBD2,CASSWAPGLGANEQYF,TGCGCCAGCAGCTGGGCCCCGGGACTAGGGGCCAACGAGCAGTACTTC
few,TRBJ2-7,12,TRBV30,TRBD1,CAWSETGYEQYF,TGTGCCTGGAGTGAGACAGGGTACGAGCAGTACTTC
many,TRBJ1-2,12,TRBV15,.,CATSRPRRGYTF,TGTGCCACCAGCAGACCTCGGCGAGGCTACACCTTC
once,TRBJ2-2,15,TRBV12-3/TRBV12-4,.,CASRDLGVYTGELFF,TGTGCCAGCAGGGATTTGGGGGTTTACACCGGGGAGCTGTTTTTT
many,TRBJ2-5,15,TRBV5-1,TRBD1,CASSLEGTGKRTQYF,TGCGCCAGCAGCTTGGAGGGGACAGGGAAACGGACCCAGTACTTC
many,TRBJ1-5,17,TRBV12-3/TRBV12-4,TRBD1,CASSPIGTAVSNQPQHF,TGTGCCAGCAGTCCCATCGGGACAGCAGTGAGCAATCAGCCCCAGCATTTT
.,TRBJ2-5,16,TRBV10-2,TRBD2,CASREASGRWVETQYF,TGTGCCAGCAGGGAGGCTAGCGGGAGATGGGTAGAGACCCAGTACTTC
many,TRBJ2-7,15,TRBV27,.,CASSFHGRSSYEQYF,TGTGCCAGCAGTTTCCACGGCAGGAGCTCCTACGAGCAGTACTTC
.,TRBJ2-7,12,TRBV29-1,TRBD1,CSLGTEISEQYF,TGCAGCTTAGGGACAGAAATCAGCGAGCAGTACTTC
.,TRBJ2-7,17,TRBV2,TRBD2,CASSGRFQAGGPFEQYF,TGTGCCAGCAGCGGACGATTTCAAGCGGGAGGGCCTTTCGAGCAGTACTTC
.,TRBJ2-6,15,TRBV2,.,CASEGLSGGANVLTF,TGTGCCAGCGAGGGGCTAAGTGGTGGGGCCAACGTCCTGACTTTC
.,TRBJ1-1,16,TRBV5-6,.,CASTSGQPLPGTEAFF,TGTGCCAGCACCTCGGGACAACCTCTCCCGGGCACTGAAGCTTTCTTT
many,TRBJ1-2,14,TRBV7-8,.,CASSLVPGKWCYTF,TGTGCCAGCAGCTTAGTACCAGGGAAGTGGTGCTACACCTTC
many,TRBJ1-2,14,TRBV24-1,.,CATSESGREAGYTF,TGTGCCACCAGTGAGTCCGGGAGGGAGGCCGGCTACACCTTC
.,TRBJ1-3,14,TRBV28,.,CASTQGGVGNTIYF,TGTGCCAGCACCCAGGGAGGGGTTGGAAACACCATATATTTT
few,TRBJ1-2,13,TRBV10-3,.,CAISYGGTYGYTF,TGTGCCATCAGTTACGGGGGGACCTATGGCTACACCTTC
few,TRBJ2-3,15,TRBV7-2,.,CASSARAISTDTQYF,TGTGCCAGCAGCGCAAGAGCGATTAGCACAGATACGCAGTATTTT
.,TRBJ2-1,13,TRBV7-2,.,CASSLKDLAEQFF,TGTGCCAGCAGCTTAAAGGACTTGGCTGAGCAGTTCTTC
many,TRBJ2-5,15,TRBV7-6,.,CASSLRDAKQETQCF,TGTGCCAGCAGCTTAAGGGATGCAAAGCAAGAGACCCAGTGCTTC
.,TRBJ1-5,14,TRBV10-3,.,CAISESGRTQPQHF,TGTGCCATCAGTGAAAGCGGCAGGACGCAGCCCCAGCATTTT
.,TRBJ1-5,15,TRBV10-3,.,CAISESGLLSQPQHF,TGTGCCATCAGTGAGTCAGGGCTTCTCTCTCAGCCCCAGCATTTT
many,TRBJ1-1,12,TRBV7-9,TRBD1,CATGTGGTEAFF,TGTGCCACGGGGACAGGAGGAACTGAAGCTTTCTTT
many,TRBJ1-2,14,TRBV6-5,.,CASSYDRMNYGYTF,TGTGCCAGCAGTTACGACAGGATGAACTATGGCTACACCTTC
.,TRBJ2-2,12,TRBV12-3/TRBV12-4,.,CASRVTGGELFF,TGTGCCAGCAGGGTGACGGGCGGGGAGCTGTTTTTT
few,TRBJ2-7,17,TRBV6-7,TRBD1,CASRTPNRDRDTYEQYF,TGTGCCAGCAGAACCCCCAACCGGGACAGGGACACCTACGAGCAGTACTTC
few,TRBJ1-2,17,TRBV12-3/TRBV12-4,TRBD1,CASSSGTGGLDNYGYTF,TGTGCCAGCAGTTCCGGGACAGGGGGTTTAGATAACTATGGCTACACCTTC
many,TRBJ2-2,18,TRBV7-9,TRBD1,CASSLGTGWRSNTGELFF,TGTGCCAGCAGCTTAGGGACAGGGTGGCGCTCGAACACCGGGGAGCTGTTTTTT
.,TRBJ1-5,13,TRBV7-2,.,CASSLRGNEPQHF,TGTGCCAGCAGCTTACGGGGTAATGAGCCCCAGCATTTT
few,TRBJ2-5,14,TRBV27,TRBD1,CASSRRDRQETQYF,TGTGCCAGCAGTCGCCGGGACAGACAAGAGACCCAGTACTTC
few,TRBJ2-5,16,TRBV24-1,TRBD1,CATSANTGTASETQYF,TGTGCCACCAGTGCTAATACCGGGACAGCCTCGGAGACCCAGTACTTC
.,TRBJ1-2,14,TRBV28,.,CASSPVPGAYGYTF,TGTGCCAGCAGTCCGGTGCCAGGGGCATATGGCTACACCTTC
few,TRBJ2-7,15,TRBV7-6,TRBD1,CASSLGGQGDYEQYF,TGTGCCAGCAGCTTAGGGGGACAGGGGGACTACGAGCAGTACTTC
.,TRBJ1-1,11,TRBV9,.,CASSVGGPAFF,TGTGCCAGCAGCGTAGGAGGGCCAGCTTTCTTT
many,TRBJ1-5,14,TRBV7-8,TRBD1,CASSEGQINQPQHF,TGTGCCAGCAGCGAGGGACAGATTAATCAGCCCCAGCATTTT
.,TRBJ2-3,15,TRBV12-3/TRBV12-4,.,CASSSQQPSTDTQYF,TGTGCCAGCAGTTCCCAGCAACCTAGCACAGATACGCAGTATTTT
.,TRBJ1-2,13,TRBV3-1,.,CASSQLANYGYTF,TGTGCCAGCAGCCAACTGGCTAACTATGGCTACACCTTC
many,TRBJ2-6,17,TRBV15,TRBD2,CATSRGTSGIGANVLTF,TGTGCCACCAGCAGAGGGACTAGCGGGATTGGAGCCAACGTCCTGACTTTC
few,TRBJ1-5,15,TRBV6-5,.,CASSSQQGLFSPQHF,TGTGCCAGCAGTTCCCAACAGGGCCTCTTTTCGCCCCAGCATTTT
many,TRBJ2-7,14,TRBV6-1,.,CASSERRPSYEQYF,TGTGCCAGCAGTGAAAGACGGCCGTCCTACGAGCAGTACTTC
.,TRBJ2-3,13,TRBV29-1,.,CSVDREGPDTQYF,TGCAGCGTGGACAGGGAGGGCCCAGATACGCAGTATTTT
.,TRBJ1-5,13,TRBV19,.,CASSIDIHQPQHF,TGTGCCAGTAGTATAGATATACATCAGCCCCAGCATTTT
.,TRBJ2-7,15,TRBV2,.,CASSARSDSSYEQYF,TGTGCCAGCAGTGCTAGATCGGACAGTTCCTACGAGCAGTACTTC
once,TRBJ2-5,15,TRBV7-6,TRBD2,CASGTSGGTEETQYF,TGTGCCAGCGGGACTAGCGGGGGGACCGAAGAGACCCAGTACTTC
.,TRBJ1-1,14,TRBV28,.,CASSFDHLNTEAFF,TGTGCCAGCAGTTTTGACCATCTAAACACTGAAGCTTTCTTT